This T cell receptor beta chain was identified in a study of blood T cell repertoires in COVID-19 (dated by TCRdb to 2018 to 2020). Context from the whole study: Samples from collaborators originated in the United States, Italy and Spain and spanned both the acute and convalescent phases of COVID-19. The prospective study material was composed of cDNA or gDNA derived from T cells, B-cell-depleted T cells, or PBMCs. Subjects who had been exposed to COVID-19, were actively infected with it, or had recovered from it provided the deeply sampled blood TCRbeta repertoires that made up the dataset. The repertoires were released in a freely available public database meant as a resource for research on the immune response to SARS-CoV-2. The samples were drawn from the first 160 participants of the ongoing ImmuneRACE study and from 1,254 subjects provided by 6 global collaborators. The sample metadata nearly always contained a de-identified subject ID, COVID-19 status, age in years and sex. Where HLA class I and class II types were available, the types were taken from metadata supplied by the sample provider, not from assay-based typing. General study outcomes and caveats: The amount of clinical and demographic metadata varied by source and participant and was provided uncurated.

To note about this clone: Its antigen is currently not known. No much larger clone exists at a distance of one base, and base qualities are not known.

TCRbeta CDR3 regions were amplified from genomic DNA by means of the immunoSEQ Assay, a bias-controlled multiplex PCR. For the original study's pipeline: The number of nucleated cells in each sample was estimated from the amplification of reference gene primers within the assay. To quantify the absolute abundance of each unique TCRbeta CDR3 rearrangement, sequence reads were collapsed and filtered. For each sample, productive Simpson clonality was calculated by taking the square root of Simpson's diversity index across productive rearrangements. The clones in this table, taken by TCRdb from immuneACCESS, are in-frame only. Not every clone is retained; where verified, under half of the shortfall comes from an unresolved V gene, and the cause of the rest is unknown. V and J calls and clone size come straight from that table; D and trimming were deduced from the DNA. The sample includes 150,000 to 200,000 clones, with 85% observed a single time. The ten largest clones capture approximately 1% of the sample.

Each collaborating institution followed its own protocols to collect whole blood in K2EDTA tubes. For TCRbeta analysis, collaborators shipped samples as frozen whole blood, isolated PBMCs, or DNA extracted from either of those sample types. This TCR derives from a man in his forties with acute or convalescent COVID-19. Sequences were obtained from peripheral blood.

The CDR3 sequence is CAWRSGGADTGELFF. The DNA reads TGTGCCTGGAGGAGCGGGGGGGCCGACACCGGGGAGCTGTTTTTT. The rearrangement joined TRBV30 to TRBJ2-2, with TRBD2 matching 10 junction bases. As encoded in the germline V gene (reference sequence), CDR1 is GTSNPN while CDR2 is SVGIG. V is trimmed back by 3 bases and J by 3 bases, and the junction contains 4 bases that no gene match accounts for. The CDR3 measures 15 amino acids from cysteine to phenylalanine. Only the CDR3 part of the read is kept: 45 bases, read in frame from the first base.